Shown below are 10 T cell receptor beta chains from a single sample sequenced in a study of control samples from healthy donors and cancer patients. Profiled with immunoSEQ multiplex PCR; TCRdb holds only in-frame clones, not every one. Of about 81,000 clones in the sample, 90% to 95% were seen once. The sequencing sample was made of blood. The receptors were sampled from a woman in her late teens or twenties in good health.

The V and J genes are TRBV5-4 and TRBJ1-3; D remains ambiguous. The V end was cut by 3 bases, the J end by 6 bases, with 16 bases between. Looked up from germline, CDR1 is SGHNT and CDR2 is YYREEE (reference sequence). CDR3 length: 15 residues. The CDR3 sequence: CASSSDGRPENTIYF. The CDR3 nucleotides are TGTGCCAGCAGCTCGGACGGGCGCCCTGAAAACACCATATATTTT.

This chain links TRBV3-1 (or the pseudogene TRBV3-2) with TRBJ1-1; D perhaps matches TRBD1 (5 bases). Trimming cost V 0 bases and J 7 bases, with 12 bases left between them. The CDR3 length is 14 residues. CDR1 is LGHDT, CDR2 YNNKEL, per germline (reference sequence). CDR3 bases: TGTGCCAGCAGCCAAGATAGGGGTTGGGGTGAAGCTTTCTTT. As protein: CASSQDRGWGEAFF.

The chain has TRBV6-6 and TRBJ2-5, with 7 bases fitting TRBD1. CDR1 and CDR2 from the germline V gene are MNHNY and SVGAGI (reference sequence). Trimming took 5 bases from V and 4 from J; bases not matched to a gene: 7. CDR3 length: 14 amino acids. The CDR3 nucleotides read TGTGCCAGCAGTGACGCGACAGGGCTAGAGACCCAGTACTTC. Translating it yields CASSDATGLETQYF.

The genes are TRBV5-1 and TRBJ2-7; D remains unclear. This CDR3 spans 10 amino acids. The ends were cut back, 1 base at V and 5 bases at J, with 1 base in the middle. Germline values: CDR1 SGHRS, CDR2 YFSETQ. The CDR3 protein is CASSLHEQYF. For the CDR3, the DNA is TGCGCCAGCAGCTTGCACGAGCAGTACTTC.

The chain links TRBV27 to TRBJ1-1, with D maybe TRBD1 (6 bases). Germline V CDR1 and CDR2: MNHEY, SMNVEV (reference sequence). V was clipped by 2 bases and J by 9 bases, with 13 bases between them. This CDR3 contains 13 residues. CDR3 protein: CASSLRDTRKAFF. The CDR3 DNA follows: TGTGCCAGCAGTTTACGGGACACTAGAAAAGCTTTCTTT.

The chain has TRBV19 and TRBJ1-1; the match to TRBD1 covers 7 bases. CDR1 is LNHDA and CDR2 is SQIVND in the germline V gene (reference sequence). This CDR3 region has 16 residues. Losses at the gene ends were 6 bases for V and 0 bases for J; bases not matched to a gene: 10. CDR3 nucleotide sequence: TGTGCCAGTAGCACCCTCGGACAGGTGATGAACACTGAAGCTTTCTTT. It codes for CASSTLGQVMNTEAFF.

The chain joins TRBV3-1 (or the pseudogene TRBV3-2) to TRBJ2-7; D may be TRBD1 (5 bases). This CDR3 spans 13 amino acids. V was cut by 2 bases and J by 3 bases, with 8 bases left in between. Looked up from germline, CDR1 is LGHDT and CDR2 is YNNKEL (reference sequence). The CDR3 is CASSQRTSYEQYF. The CDR3 DNA follows: TGTGCCAGCAGCCAAAGGACAAGCTACGAGCAGTACTTC.

This clone was found once. The gene calls are TRBV7-9 and TRBJ2-1, with 13 bases aligning to TRBD2. The CDR3 runs to 16 residues. Trimming at V came to 0 bases and at J to 4 bases, leaving 0 bases not matched to a gene. Per the germline V gene, CDR1 is SEHNR and CDR2 is FQNEAQ (reference sequence). Here the CDR3 DNA reads TGTGCCAGCAGCTTAGCGGGACTAGCGGGGTACAATGAGCAGTTCTTC. Protein: CASSLAGLAGYNEQFF.

The chain's CDR3 is CASSQEGGQAKNIQYF. For the CDR3, the DNA is TGTGCCAGCAGCCAAGAGGGTGGGCAAGCCAAAAACATTCAGTACTTC. The V gene is TRBV4-2, the J gene TRBJ2-4; D unclear. The CDR3 contains 16 residues. The ends were cut back, 0 bases at V and 0 bases at J, with 9 bases in the middle. From germline, CDR1 is LGHNA and CDR2 YNFKEQ.

The genes are TRBV5-1 and TRBJ2-3; D uncertain. The CDR3 is 13 amino acids. Trimming pared 0 bases from V and 3 bases from J, leaving 5 bases between. Germline CDR1 and CDR2: SGHRS and YFSETQ. The DNA for the CDR3 is TGCGCCAGCAGCTTGGACGGGACAGATACGCAGTATTTT. Translation: CASSLDGTDTQYF. The full variable domain, with the rest looked up from reference TRBV5-1 and TRBJ2-3, is KAGVTQTPRYLIKTRGQQVTLSCSPISGHRSVSWYQQTPGQGLQFLFEYFSETQRNKGNFPGRFSGRQFSNSRSEMNVSTLELGDSALYLCASSLDGTDTQYFGPGTRLTVL.